This entry lists 27 T cell receptor beta chains sequenced from one sample in a study of CD8+ T cells in alopecia areata. Investigators isolated RNA and reverse transcribed it into cDNA to act as the sequencing template. The protocol was immunoSEQ multiplex PCR, while the TCRdb copy is restricted to in-frame clones and leaves out a portion. This sample carries roughly 140,000 clones, about 47% of them seen once, and the ten largest clones take 0.85% to 1%. This material consisted of CD4+ T cells sorted from blood, taken at week 0. The receptors originated from a human donor with alopecia areata.

There are a few counts of this clone. This chain uses TRBV29-1 with TRBJ1-1; a weak D match, TRBD1 (5 bases). The germline V gene has CDR1 SQVTM and CDR2 ANQGSEA. This CDR3 has 16 amino acids. Trimming pared 2 bases from V and 2 bases from J, leaving 18 bases between. In nucleotides, the CDR3 is TGCAGCGTTGAAAGGCCCCGGGGGGGGATAAACACTGAAGCTTTCTTT. This encodes CSVERPRGGINTEAFF.

This clone has more than one count but fewer than ten. The chain joins TRBV15 to TRBJ2-5; tentatively, D is TRBD1 or TRBD2 (5 bases each). The CDR3 consists of 15 residues. V lost 1 base and J lost 2, with 11 bases in between. Germline V lookup: CDR1 LNHNV, CDR2 YYDKDF (reference sequence). As DNA, the CDR3 is TGTGCCACCAGCAGAGCCGGGGCCTCACAAGAGACCCAGTACTTC. Residues: CATSRAGASQETQYF. Full variable domain (remainder filled in from reference TRBV15 and TRBJ2-5): DAMVIQNPRYQVTQFGKPVTLSCSQTLNHNVMYWYQQKSSQAPKLLFHYYDKDFNNEADTPDNFQSRRPNTSFCFLDIRSPGLGDTAMYLCATSRAGASQETQYFGPGTRLLVL.

This sequence joins TRBV25-1 and TRBJ2-7; no clear D gene. Deletions cut 4 bases from V and 9 bases from J, with 13 bases between. Germline V lookup: CDR1 MGHDK, CDR2 SYGVNS. This CDR3 contains 12 residues. The CDR3 protein is CASSADGRRQYF. CDR3 DNA sequence: TGTGCCAGCAGTGCCGACGGCCGTCGGCAGTACTTC.

This clone was found many times. The CDR3 sequence: CASSFVNSDIQYF. The CDR3 DNA reads as TGTGCCAGCAGTTTCGTAAATTCAGACATTCAGTACTTC. The J gene is TRBJ2-4, the V gene TRBV28; D remains unclear. The CDR3 totals 13 residues. From germline, CDR1 is MDHEN and CDR2 SYDVKM. V was pared by 3 bases and J by 8 bases, with 11 bases between. Looking up the rest from reference TRBV28 and TRBJ2-4 gives the full variable domain: DVKVTQSSRYLVKRTGEKVFLECVQDMDHENMFWYRQDPGLGLRLIYFSYDVKMKEKGDIPEGYSVSREKKERFSLILESASTNQTSMYLCASSFVNSDIQYFGAGTRLSVL.

The CDR3 is CASRRIQGSEQYF. CDR3 in DNA: TGTGCCAGCAGACGAATACAGGGTAGCGAGCAGTACTTC. J is TRBJ2-7 and V is TRBV11-2; TRBD1 might be the D (6 bases). The CDR3 covers 13 residues. Germline loops: CDR1 SGHAT, CDR2 FQNNGV. V lost 6 bases, J lost 6 bases, and 15 bases lay in between.

The chain carries TRBV30 and TRBJ2-5, with TRBD2 matching over 9 bases. Germline CDR1 reads GTSNPN; CDR2 reads SVGIG (reference sequence). V lost 2 bases, J lost 0 bases, and 7 bases stayed unmatched. The CDR3 has 16 amino acids. This CDR3 is CAWSLAGVLYQETQYF. CDR3 in DNA: TGTGCCTGGAGTTTAGCGGGAGTCCTCTACCAAGAGACCCAGTACTTC.

The gene calls are TRBV13 and TRBJ2-3; unclear D gene. The CDR3 covers 13 residues. The V and J ends lost 6 bases and 0 bases respectively, with 7 bases between them. Germline CDR1 is PRHDT and CDR2 is FYEKMQ (reference sequence). In DNA, the CDR3 is TGTGCCAGCAGGGTAACTAGCACAGATACGCAGTATTTT. It codes for CASRVTSTDTQYF.

This clone was recorded a few times. The rearrangement links TRBV29-1 to TRBJ2-7; tentative D call: TRBD2 (7 bases). The ends were cut back, 3 bases at V and 11 bases at J, with 14 bases in the middle. CDR1 is SQVTM, CDR2 ANQGSEA, per germline. This CDR3 has 11 residues. Here the CDR3 reads CSVDYGGAKYF. The CDR3 region has the DNA TGCAGCGTTGATTATGGGGGGGCCAAGTACTTC.

The J gene is TRBJ1-1, the V gene TRBV6-5, with a possible D match to TRBD1 (5 bases). Germline V lookup: CDR1 MNHEY, CDR2 SVGAGI. CDR3 length: 13 amino acids. V lost 5 bases and J 3 bases, leaving 10 bases between the germline ends. This CDR3 reads CASSGGWDTEAFF. The CDR3 nucleotides read TGTGCCAGCAGTGGGGGTTGGGACACTGAAGCTTTCTTT.

The chain is built from TRBV7-9 and TRBJ2-4; D unresolved. The germline gives CDR1 SEHNR, CDR2 FQNEAQ (reference sequence). The CDR3 sequence is 12 residues long. Trimming left V 0 bases short and J 12 bases short, with 9 bases between. The CDR3 spells CASSLATATQYF. CDR3 DNA: TGTGCCAGCAGCTTAGCGACCGCCACTCAGTACTTC.

The rearrangement uses TRBV14 and TRBJ2-2; no reliable D call. The V end lost 3 bases, the J end lost 8 bases, and 16 bases lay between the germline ends. Germline loops: CDR1 SGHDN, CDR2 FVKESK. The CDR3 consists of 15 residues. The CDR3 spells CASSQLGPLGGELFF. For the CDR3, the DNA is TGTGCCAGCAGCCAGCTCGGACCCCTAGGGGGGGAGCTGTTTTTT.

The V and J genes are TRBV29-1 and TRBJ2-1; D may be TRBD2 (5 bases). V was shortened by 8 bases and J by 12 bases, with 17 bases between the two germline ends. Germline V gene sequence: CDR1 SQVTM, CDR2 ANQGSEA. CDR3 size: 11 residues. In nucleotides, the CDR3 is TGCAGCCCCACCAGAGGGCCTAGGCAGTTCTTC. Translated, it gives CSPTRGPRQFF.

This chain joins TRBV7-2 and TRBJ1-2, with TRBD1 as a possible D gene (5 bases). Germline V gene lookup returns CDR1 SGHTA and CDR2 FQGNSA. The germline V and J ends were trimmed by 5 bases and 1 base, with 8 bases remaining between them. The CDR3 sequence is 13 residues long. CDR3: CASSTGVNYGYTF. The DNA for the CDR3 is TGTGCCAGCAGCACGGGGGTTAACTATGGCTACACCTTC.

This chain connects TRBV5-1 to TRBJ2-7; D is ambiguous. Trimming took 2 bases from V and 6 from J, leaving 9 bases between them. Looked up from germline, CDR1 is SGHRS and CDR2 is YFSETQ. The CDR3 is 12 amino acids. For the CDR3, the DNA is TGCGCCAGCAGCTTCGACCACGGCGAGCAGTACTTC. It codes for CASSFDHGEQYF.

The chain joins TRBV30 to TRBJ2-7, with TRBD1 matching over 7 bases. V gave up 0 bases and J gave up 6 bases; unmatched junction bases: 8. This CDR3 comprises 14 residues. Germline lookup yields CDR1 GTSNPN and CDR2 SVGIG (reference sequence). The CDR3 DNA follows: TGTGCCTGGAGTGTAAGACAGGGTTTCAGCGAGCAGTACTTC. It yields the protein CAWSVRQGFSEQYF.

This clone was recorded once. The CDR3 reads CAWSGPGGYEQYF. DNA for the CDR3: TGTGCCTGGAGTGGACCGGGAGGCTACGAGCAGTACTTC. The J gene is TRBJ2-7, the V gene TRBV30, with TRBD2 identical over 7 bases. Trimming removed 1 base from V and 3 bases from J; junction bases left unmatched: 3. The CDR3 consists of 13 residues. Germline V gene data show CDR1 as GTSNPN and CDR2 as SVGIG (reference sequence).

The chain recombines TRBV9 with TRBJ1-5, with TRBD1 matching over 7 bases. J lost 9 bases, V lost 4 bases, and 10 bases had no gene match. The germline V gene has CDR1 SGDLS and CDR2 YYNGEE. This CDR3 is built from 14 residues. The CDR3, as DNA: TGTGCCAGCAGCTCCTCGGGACAGATCTCGCCCCAGCATTTT. Amino acid sequence: CASSSSGQISPQHF.

V gene TRBV29-1 combines with J gene TRBJ2-3; D is tentatively TRBD1 or TRBD2 (5 bases each). This CDR3 has 13 amino acids. The V gene's germline CDR1 is SQVTM and CDR2 ANQGSEA. V dropped 4 bases and J dropped 0 bases, with 8 bases sitting between them. CDR3 coding DNA: TGCAGCGTTGCCCGGGACAGCACAGATACGCAGTATTTT. Amino acid sequence: CSVARDSTDTQYF.

The chain joins TRBV9 to TRBJ2-2, with D maybe TRBD1 (5 bases). Trimming shortened V by 0 bases and J by 7 bases, and 13 bases separated the two germline ends. The germline V gene encodes CDR1 SGDLS and CDR2 YYNGEE. The CDR3 has 15 residues. CDR3 loop: CASSVAPGSDGELFF. The CDR3 DNA follows: TGTGCCAGCAGCGTAGCCCCAGGGTCCGACGGGGAGCTGTTTTTT.

The table lists this clone with a few counts. This rearrangement joins TRBV29-1 to TRBJ2-1; no firm D call. The length of the CDR3 is 14 residues. V was clipped by 7 bases and J by 2 bases, with 15 bases between them. Germline CDR1 SQVTM, CDR2 ANQGSEA. The CDR3 region is CSGTILDAYNEQFF. CDR3 nucleotides: TGCAGCGGGACCATTTTGGACGCCTACAATGAGCAGTTCTTC.

This clone was found a few times. The genes are TRBV6-6 and TRBJ1-5; no reliable D call. CDR3 length: 15 amino acids. Trimming took 0 bases from V and 6 from J, leaving 12 bases between them. CDR1 is MNHNY and CDR2 is SVGAGI in the germline V gene (reference sequence). The CDR3 loop is CASSYSDGVGQPQHF. The CDR3 DNA is TGTGCCAGCAGTTACTCGGACGGGGTGGGTCAGCCCCAGCATTTT.

Only a few counts were recorded for this clone. The chain combines TRBV10-3 with TRBJ2-7, with a weak D call TRBD2 (6 bases). The CDR3 consists of 14 residues. The germline V and J ends were trimmed by 4 bases and 2 bases, with 12 bases remaining between them. Germline CDR1 ENHRY, CDR2 SYGVKD. This CDR3 reads CAISGRETTYEQYF. CDR3 coding DNA: TGTGCCATCAGTGGTCGGGAGACGACCTACGAGCAGTACTTC.

This clone has ten or more counts. The chain joins TRBV7-9 to TRBJ2-7; 7 nucleotides match TRBD1. Germline CDR1 reads SEHNR; CDR2 reads FQNEAQ (reference sequence). V was pared by 3 bases and J by 11 bases, with 7 bases of the junction left unmatched. The CDR3 is 12 residues long. The CDR3 DNA reads TGTGCCAGCAGCTTGGGACAGCAAGAGAAGTACTTC. Translated, it gives CASSLGQQEKYF. The variable domain in full, with the rest retrieved from reference TRBV7-9 and TRBJ2-7, is DTGVSQNPRHKITKRGQNVTFRCDPISEHNRLYWYRQTLGQGPEFLTYFQNEAQLEKSRLLSDRFSAERPKGSFSTLEIQRTEQGDSAMYLCASSLGQQEKYFGPGTRLTVT.

This chain uses TRBV30 with TRBJ2-5; the D is unclear. The V gene lost 5 bases and the J gene lost 5 bases, with 9 bases spanning the gap. The CDR3 sequence is 11 residues long. The germline V gene encodes CDR1 GTSNPN and CDR2 SVGIG (reference sequence). This CDR3 reads CAWLVGETQYF. The CDR3 coding sequence is TGTGCCTGGTTAGTCGGCGAGACCCAGTACTTC.

This clone was recorded a few times. The chain joins TRBV4-3 to TRBJ2-4; no reliable D call. CDR3 length: 13 amino acids. Germline-derived CDR1 and CDR2 are LGHNA and YSLEER. V lost 0 bases to trimming and J lost 8 bases, with 8 bases between them. CDR3 sequence: CASSQEEAYIQYF. CDR3 nucleotide sequence: TGCGCCAGCAGCCAAGAGGAAGCCTACATTCAGTACTTC.

This clone was seen more than once but under ten times. The chain has TRBV29-1 and TRBJ1-1, with 8 bases matching TRBD1. Looked up from germline, CDR1 is SQVTM and CDR2 is ANQGSEA. The CDR3 is 14 amino acids. The V and J ends lost 5 bases and 1 base, in that order; junction bases with no gene match: 6. The CDR3 DNA is TGCAGCGTTACTCCAGGGACAGGGAACACTGAAGCTTTCTTT. Amino acid sequence: CSVTPGTGNTEAFF.

The chain combines TRBV7-8 with TRBJ1-1, with no clear D. The CDR3 covers 14 residues. CDR1 is SGHVS, CDR2 FQNEAQ, per germline. With 2 bases removed from V and 0 bases from J, the gap between germline ends came to 7 bases. The CDR3 bases are TGTGCCAGCAGCTTAAACCTCATGAACACTGAAGCTTTCTTT. Its protein product is CASSLNLMNTEAFF.